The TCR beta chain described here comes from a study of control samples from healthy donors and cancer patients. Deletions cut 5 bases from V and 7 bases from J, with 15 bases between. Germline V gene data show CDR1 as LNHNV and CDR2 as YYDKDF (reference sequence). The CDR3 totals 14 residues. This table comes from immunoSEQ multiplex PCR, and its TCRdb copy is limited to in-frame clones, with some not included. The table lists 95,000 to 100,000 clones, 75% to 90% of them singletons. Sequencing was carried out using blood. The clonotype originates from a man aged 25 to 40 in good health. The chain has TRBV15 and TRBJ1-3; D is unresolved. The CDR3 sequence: CATSPRALENTIYF. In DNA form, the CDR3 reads TGTGCCACCAGCCCCCGGGCCTTGGAGAACACCATATATTTT. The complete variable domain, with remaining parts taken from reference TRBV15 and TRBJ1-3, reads DAMVIQNPRYQVTQFGKPVTLSCSQTLNHNVMYWYQQKSSQAPKLLFHYYDKDFNNEADTPDNFQSRRPNTSFCFLDIRSPGLGDTAMYLCATSPRALENTIYFGEGSWLTVV.